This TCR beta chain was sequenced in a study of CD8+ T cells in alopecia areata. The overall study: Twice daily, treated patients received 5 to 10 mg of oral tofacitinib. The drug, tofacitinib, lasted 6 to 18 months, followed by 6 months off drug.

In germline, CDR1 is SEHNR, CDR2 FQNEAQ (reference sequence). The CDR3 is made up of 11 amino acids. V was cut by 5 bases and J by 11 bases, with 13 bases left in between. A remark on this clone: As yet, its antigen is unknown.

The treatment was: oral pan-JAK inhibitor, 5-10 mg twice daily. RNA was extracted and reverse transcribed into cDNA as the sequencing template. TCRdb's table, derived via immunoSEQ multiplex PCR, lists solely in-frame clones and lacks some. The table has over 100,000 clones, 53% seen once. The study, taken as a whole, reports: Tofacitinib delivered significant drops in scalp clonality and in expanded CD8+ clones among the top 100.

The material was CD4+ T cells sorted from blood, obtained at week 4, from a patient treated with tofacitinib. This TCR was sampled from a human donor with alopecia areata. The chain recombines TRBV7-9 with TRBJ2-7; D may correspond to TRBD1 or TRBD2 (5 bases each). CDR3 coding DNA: TGTGCCAGCAGCCGGGACCACATGAAGTACTTC. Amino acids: CASSRDHMKYF.